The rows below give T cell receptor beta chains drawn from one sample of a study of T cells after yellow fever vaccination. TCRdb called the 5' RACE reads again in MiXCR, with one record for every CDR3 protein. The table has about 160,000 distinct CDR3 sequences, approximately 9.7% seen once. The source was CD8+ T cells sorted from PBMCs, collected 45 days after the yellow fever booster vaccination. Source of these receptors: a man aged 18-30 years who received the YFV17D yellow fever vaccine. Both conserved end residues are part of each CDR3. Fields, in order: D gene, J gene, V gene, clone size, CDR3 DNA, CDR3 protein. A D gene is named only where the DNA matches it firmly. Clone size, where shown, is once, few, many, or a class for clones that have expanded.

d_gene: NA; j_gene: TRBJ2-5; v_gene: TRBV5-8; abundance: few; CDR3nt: TGTGCCAGCAGCTTGGCCACTAGCCGTTGGGAAGAGACCCAGTACTTC; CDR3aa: CASSLATSRWEETQYF
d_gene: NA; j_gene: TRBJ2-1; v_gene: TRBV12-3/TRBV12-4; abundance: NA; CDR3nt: TGTGCCAGCAGTTTATTGTGGCAGGTCCATGAGCAGTTCTTC; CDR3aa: CASSLLWQVHEQFF
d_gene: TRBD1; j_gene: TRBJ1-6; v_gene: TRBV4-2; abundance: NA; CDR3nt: TGTGCCAGCAGCCAGAGGGACAGGGGATATTCACCCCTCCACTTT; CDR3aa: CASSQRDRGYSPLHF
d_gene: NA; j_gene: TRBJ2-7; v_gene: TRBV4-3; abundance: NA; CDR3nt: TGCGCCAGCAGCCAAGATCAGCTCTACGAGCAGTACTTC; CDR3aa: CASSQDQLYEQYF
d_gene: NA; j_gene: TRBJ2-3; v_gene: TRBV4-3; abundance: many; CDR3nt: TGCGCCAGCAGCACACGGACGGGCACAGATACGCAGTATTTT; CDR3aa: CASSTRTGTDTQYF
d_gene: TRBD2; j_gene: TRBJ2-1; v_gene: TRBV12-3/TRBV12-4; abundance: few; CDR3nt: TGTGCCAGCAGTTTAGAGGCTAGCGGGGGGGTCGATGAGCAGTTCTTC; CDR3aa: CASSLEASGGVDEQFF
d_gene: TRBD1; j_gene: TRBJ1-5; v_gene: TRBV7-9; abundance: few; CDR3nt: TGTGCCAGCAGCGTTGCGACAGGGCCAAATCAGCCCCAGCATTTT; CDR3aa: CASSVATGPNQPQHF
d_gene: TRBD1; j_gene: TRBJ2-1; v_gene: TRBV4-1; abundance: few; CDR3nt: TGCGCCAGCAGCCACACGGACAGGGGGGTGGGTGAGCAGTTCTTC; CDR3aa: CASSHTDRGVGEQFF
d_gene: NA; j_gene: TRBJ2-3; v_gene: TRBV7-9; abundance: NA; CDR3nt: TGTGCCAGCAGCTTAGGACCCGCCCCTTCTTTGGATACGCAGTATTTT; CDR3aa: CASSLGPAPSLDTQYF
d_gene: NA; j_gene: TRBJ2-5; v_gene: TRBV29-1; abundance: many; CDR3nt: TGCAGCGCCGAGGAAAACCGGGAGACCCAGTACTTC; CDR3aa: CSAEENRETQYF
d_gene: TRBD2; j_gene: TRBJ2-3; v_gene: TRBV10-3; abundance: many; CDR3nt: TGTGCCATCGGGATACATACCGGGACTAGCGGTTCAGATACGCAGTATTTT; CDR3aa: CAIGIHTGTSGSDTQYF
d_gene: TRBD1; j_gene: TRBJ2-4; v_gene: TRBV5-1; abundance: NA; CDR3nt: TGCGCCAGCAGCCCCGGGACAGCTCAGTACTTC; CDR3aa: CASSPGTAQYF
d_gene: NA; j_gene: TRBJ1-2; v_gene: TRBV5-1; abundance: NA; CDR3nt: TGCGCCAGCAGGATCTCTAACTATGGCTACACCTTC; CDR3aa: CASRISNYGYTF
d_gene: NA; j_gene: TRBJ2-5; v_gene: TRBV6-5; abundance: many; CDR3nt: TGTGCCAGCAGTTACTCGGGGGCGCAGGAGACCCAGTACTTC; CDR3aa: CASSYSGAQETQYF
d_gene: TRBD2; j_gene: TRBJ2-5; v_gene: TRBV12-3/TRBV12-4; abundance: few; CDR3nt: TGTGCCAGCAGTTCTAAGCGGGGGGATATCGAGACCCAGTACTTC; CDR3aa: CASSSKRGDIETQYF
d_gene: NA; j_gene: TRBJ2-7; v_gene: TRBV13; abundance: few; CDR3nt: TGTGCCAGCAGCTTAGGGAAGAGGCCAGGGGAGTACTTC; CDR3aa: CASSLGKRPGEYF
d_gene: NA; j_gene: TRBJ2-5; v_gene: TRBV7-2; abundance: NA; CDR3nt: TGTGCCAGCAGCTTGACTCTAGGCGTGGGAGAGACCCAGTACTTC; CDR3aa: CASSLTLGVGETQYF
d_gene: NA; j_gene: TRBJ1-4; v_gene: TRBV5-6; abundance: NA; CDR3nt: TGTGCCAGCAGGAGTGAAGCAACTAATGAAAAACTGTTTTTT; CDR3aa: CASRSEATNEKLFF
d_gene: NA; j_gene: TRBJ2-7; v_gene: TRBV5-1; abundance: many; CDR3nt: TGCGCCAGCAGCTTGGCTCAGGGTACGGCCTACGAGCAGTACTTC; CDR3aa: CASSLAQGTAYEQYF
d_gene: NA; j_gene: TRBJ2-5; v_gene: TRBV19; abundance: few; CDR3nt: TGTGCCAGTAGTACTATCGGGGGCCTCCAAGAGACCCAGTACTTC; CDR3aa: CASSTIGGLQETQYF
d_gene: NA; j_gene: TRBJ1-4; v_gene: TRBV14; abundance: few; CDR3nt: TGTGCCAGCAGCCGATCCAAGACAGGCGATGAAAAACTGTTTTTT; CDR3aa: CASSRSKTGDEKLFF
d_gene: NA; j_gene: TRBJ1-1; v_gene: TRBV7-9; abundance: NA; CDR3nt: TGTGCCAGCAGCTCAGGGCTGGAAACTGAAGCTTTCTTT; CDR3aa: CASSSGLETEAFF
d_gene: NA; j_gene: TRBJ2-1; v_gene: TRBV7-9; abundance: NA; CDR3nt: TGTGCCAGCAGATCGGCTTCATGGGGGCCATCCTACAATGAGCAGTTCTTC; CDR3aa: CASRSASWGPSYNEQFF
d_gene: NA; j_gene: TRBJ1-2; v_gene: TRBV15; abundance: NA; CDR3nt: TGTGCCACCAGCAGAGGGAGGGGCACAGAAGCTAACTATGGCTACACCTTC; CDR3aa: CATSRGRGTEANYGYTF
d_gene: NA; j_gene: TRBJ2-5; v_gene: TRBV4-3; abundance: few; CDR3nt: TGCGCCAGCAGCCAAGGATGGAGGGGGCGGAAAGAGACCCAGTACTTC; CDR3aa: CASSQGWRGRKETQYF
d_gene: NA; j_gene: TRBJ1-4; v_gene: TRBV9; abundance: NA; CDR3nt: TGTGCCAGCAGCCGTAGGGGGGCAACTAATGAAAAACTGTTTTTT; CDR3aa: CASSRRGATNEKLFF
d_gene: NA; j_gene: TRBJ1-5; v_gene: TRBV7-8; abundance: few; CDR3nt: TGTGCCGCAGGGGGCAATCAGCCCCAGCATTTT; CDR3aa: CAAGGNQPQHF
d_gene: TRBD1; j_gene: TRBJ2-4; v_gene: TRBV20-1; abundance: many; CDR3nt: TGCAGTGCTGCTAAGACCGGGACAGGGGTAAACATTCAGTACTTC; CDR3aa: CSAAKTGTGVNIQYF
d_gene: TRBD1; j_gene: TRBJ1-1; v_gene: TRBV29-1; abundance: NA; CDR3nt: TGCAGCGTTGCGGGACAGGGATCGAGCACTGAAGCTTTCTTT; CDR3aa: CSVAGQGSSTEAFF
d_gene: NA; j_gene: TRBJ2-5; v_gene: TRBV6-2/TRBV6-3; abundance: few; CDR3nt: TGTGCCAGCAGTTACCCCCATTGGGAAGAGACCCAGTACTTC; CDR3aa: CASSYPHWEETQYF